The 28 T cell receptor beta chains below were found in one sample sequenced in a study of regulatory T cells in long-lasting Graves disease. Combining iRepertoire HTBI primers with Arm-PCR of CDR3 regions, the authors built TCR beta libraries. MiXCR, run by TCRdb on the multiplex PCR reads, gives a single entry per CDR3 protein. The data contain roughly 450,000 distinct CDR3 sequences, less than 25% of them singletons. The time point was: persistent/refractory GD, antithyroid drugs over 5 years with positive TRAb. The TCR library was made from RNA that had been extracted from PBMCs in TRIzol. The source material was peripheral blood mononuclear cells (PBMCs), sampled when the disease was refractory, from a patient treated with antithyroid drugs. These receptors were obtained from a female donor with Graves disease.

This clonotype was detected many times. This chain uses TRBV20-1 with TRBJ1-5, with 7 bases lining up with TRBD1. V lost 1 base and J lost 6; bases outside the gene matches: 9. The CDR3 loop spans 15 amino acids. Germline lookup yields CDR1 DFQATT and CDR2 SNEGSKA (reference sequence). The CDR3 loop reads CSARAGKGAAQPQHF. For the CDR3, the DNA is TGCAGTGCTAGAGCTGGAAAGGGGGCGGCTCAGCCCCAGCATTTT.

This clonotype has a single count. One end of the junction does not line up with germline, which may come from a read error. The chain joins TRBV7-9 to TRBJ1-1; D is ambiguous. The CDR3 loop spans 14 amino acids. From germline, CDR1 is SEHNR and CDR2 FQNEAQ (reference sequence). DNA of the CDR3: TGCGCCAGCAGCCAAGTAATTTCGGTCACTGACGCTTTCTTT. Protein: CASSQVISVTDAFF. The whole variable domain, filled in from reference TRBV7-9 and TRBJ1-1, reads DTGVSQNPRHKITKRGQNVTFRCDPISEHNRLYWYRQTLGQGPEFLTYFQNEAQLEKSRLLSDRFSAERPKGSFSTLEIQRTEQGDSAMYLCASSQVISVTDAFFGQGTRLTVV.

This clonotype appeared a few times. The genes are TRBV20-1 and TRBJ2-7; D gene ambiguous. With 0 bases removed from V and 0 bases from J, the gap between germline ends came to 12 bases. The CDR3 is made up of 15 amino acids. Germline V lookup: CDR1 DFQATT, CDR2 SNEGSKA (reference sequence). The CDR3 nucleotides read TGCAGTGCTAGAGATCGGGCAGAAAGCTCCTACGAGCAGTACTTC. Its protein product is CSARDRAESSYEQYF.

In this sample, this clonotype turned up a few times. This rearrangement joins TRBV29-1 to TRBJ1-1; a weak D match, TRBD1 (5 bases). This CDR3 has 14 amino acids. V lost 6 bases and J 3 bases, leaving 17 bases between the germline ends. CDR1 is SQVTM and CDR2 is ANQGSEA in the germline V gene. CDR3 region: CSVVRGVWDTEAFF. Here the CDR3 DNA reads TGCAGCGTAGTCCGAGGGGTATGGGACACTGAAGCTTTCTTT.

This clonotype was detected many times. V usage is TRBV6-2 or TRBV6-3 and J usage is TRBJ2-7; tentatively, D is TRBD1 (6 bases). CDR1 and CDR2 from the germline V gene are MNHEY and SVGEGT. This CDR3 is 16 amino acids long. Trimming removed 4 bases from V and 3 bases from J, with 19 bases in between. In DNA form, the CDR3 reads TGTGCCAGCAGTTCCCTCCCGGGACACAACAGCTACGAGCAGTACTTC. Translating it yields CASSSLPGHNSYEQYF.

This clonotype has at least ten counts. The chain has TRBV28 and TRBJ2-5, with a tentative D call TRBD2 (6 bases). The germline CDR1 and CDR2 sequences are MDHEN and SYDVKM. The ends were cut back, 2 bases at V and 3 bases at J, with 13 bases in the middle. This CDR3 spans 15 amino acids. CDR3 loop: CASSLGAGNKETQYF. CDR3 nucleotide sequence: TGTGCCAGCAGTTTAGGAGCGGGTAATAAAGAGACCCAGTACTTC.

This clonotype was observed many times. This chain uses TRBV2 with TRBJ2-5; a possible D gene is TRBD1 (6 bases). From germline, CDR1 is SNHLY and CDR2 FYNNEI. The V gene lost 7 bases and the J gene lost 5 bases, with 26 bases spanning the gap. The CDR3 is 17 residues long. For the CDR3, the DNA is TGTGCCAGCATGTCCAGGGGACAACCAAACGTCGGGGAGACCCAGTACTTC. Its protein product is CASMSRGQPNVGETQYF.

J is TRBJ2-1 and V is TRBV7-3; TRBD1 might be the D (5 bases). V was pared by 5 bases and J by 7 bases, with 12 bases between. CDR3 length: 13 amino acids. Germline assignment: CDR1 SGHTA and CDR2 FQGTGA. CDR3 DNA sequence: TGTGCCAGCAGCCGTCCAGGGTCGAATGAGCAGTTCTTC. This codes for CASSRPGSNEQFF.

In regard to this clonotype: A much larger clone sits a single nucleotide away, making a read error possible. The J gene is TRBJ2-6, the V gene TRBV6-2 or TRBV6-3; D unclear. This CDR3 has 14 amino acids. The V gene's germline CDR1 is MNHEY and CDR2 SVGEGT. V was pared by 6 bases and J by 0 bases, with 6 bases between. The CDR3 DNA follows: TGTGCCAGCAGCATCTTCTCTGGGGCCAACGTCCTGACTTTC. The encoded protein is CASSIFSGANVLTF.

In this sample, this clonotype turned up many times. The chain couples TRBV28 to TRBJ2-2, with TRBD1 matching 8 bases. The CDR3 consists of 16 residues. Trimming removed 5 bases from V and 2 bases from J; junction bases left unmatched: 7. Germline V gene data show CDR1 as MDHEN and CDR2 as SYDVKM. In nucleotides, the CDR3 is TGTGCCAGCAGTGCCGGACAGGGACCTAACACCGGGGAGCTGTTTTTT. Translating it yields CASSAGQGPNTGELFF. Full variable domain (outside the CDR3, taken from reference TRBV28 and TRBJ2-2): DVKVTQSSRYLVKRTGEKVFLECVQDMDHENMFWYRQDPGLGLRLIYFSYDVKMKEKGDIPEGYSVSREKKERFSLILESASTNQTSMYLCASSAGQGPNTGELFFGEGSRLTVL.

This clonotype has at least ten counts. The rearrangement joins TRBV20-1 to TRBJ2-5; D is unresolved. CDR1 and CDR2 from the germline V gene are DFQATT and SNEGSKA (reference sequence). The CDR3 sequence is 15 residues long. V shed 0 bases and J shed 5 bases, with 16 bases lying between them. This CDR3 is CSARDSFRKSETQYF. Here the CDR3 DNA reads TGCAGTGCTAGAGACAGCTTTAGGAAAAGCGAGACCCAGTACTTC.

This clonotype appeared many times. DNA for the CDR3: TGCGCCAGCAGCTCATTTCAGGACCCGGCCTATGGCTACACCTTC. Translated, it gives CASSSFQDPAYGYTF. The rearrangement uses TRBV5-1 and TRBJ1-2; D is undetermined. CDR3 size: 15 residues. Looked up from germline, CDR1 is SGHRS and CDR2 is YFSETQ. V lost 3 bases to trimming and J lost 4 bases, with 16 bases between them.

At least ten counts were recorded for this clonotype. The rearrangement joins TRBV28 to TRBJ2-7; D gene ambiguous. Germline V CDR1 and CDR2: MDHEN, SYDVKM. This CDR3 has 14 residues. The germline V and J ends were trimmed by 6 bases and 0 bases, with 12 bases remaining between them. The CDR3 bases are TGTGCCAGCAGAGGCGCCCTGAGCTCCTACGAGCAGTACTTC. Translation: CASRGALSSYEQYF.

The chain has TRBV30 and TRBJ2-1; TRBD2 is a possible D gene (5 bases). This CDR3 region has 15 residues. In germline, CDR1 is GTSNPN, CDR2 SVGIG (reference sequence). Trimming shortened V by 2 bases and J by 0 bases, and 11 bases separated the two germline ends. For the CDR3, the DNA is TGTGCCTGGAGTCCCCGAGGAGGCTCCTACAATGAGCAGTTCTTC. This translates into CAWSPRGGSYNEQFF.

The genes are TRBV29-1 and TRBJ2-1; D is possibly TRBD2 (8 bases). The V end lost 4 bases, the J end lost 12 bases, and 25 bases lay between the germline ends. The V gene's germline CDR1 is SQVTM and CDR2 ANQGSEA. This CDR3 is 15 amino acids long. This CDR3 reads CSVAGGDSLNVGQFF. The CDR3 DNA follows: TGCAGCGTTGCGGGGGGGGACAGCCTCAATGTTGGGCAGTTCTTC.

The rearrangement joins TRBV6-1 to TRBJ2-2; tentatively, D is TRBD1 (5 bases). The ends were cut back, 6 bases at V and 6 bases at J, with 17 bases in the middle. The CDR3 has 15 residues. The germline CDR1 and CDR2 sequences are MNHNS and SASEGT. CDR3 nucleotides: TGTGCCAGCAGCCCCTCCCCTGCCAGGGCCGGGGAGCTGTTTTTT. The encoded protein is CASSPSPARAGELFF.

This clonotype was seen a few times. The rearrangement uses TRBV27 and TRBJ1-1; D is uncertain. Germline V lookup: CDR1 MNHEY, CDR2 SMNVEV (reference sequence). The CDR3 is made up of 14 amino acids. The V and J ends lost 8 bases and 1 base respectively, with 14 bases between them. The CDR3 nucleotides are TGTGCCAGCGCCCGGTTCCTTCGGAACACTGAAGCTTTCTTT. Translated: CASARFLRNTEAFF.

This clonotype was seen more than once but under ten times. The V call is TRBV20-1, the J call TRBJ1-6; D not certain. The CDR3 consists of 13 residues. V dropped 3 bases and J dropped 9 bases, with 12 bases sitting between them. CDR1 and CDR2 (germline): DFQATT, SNEGSKA (reference sequence). The CDR3 is CSARYLTSSPLHF. The CDR3 DNA is TGCAGTGCTAGGTACCTGACAAGTTCACCCCTCCACTTT.

This clonotype was observed at least ten times. CDR3 amino acids: CASSSGQVSYEQYF. The CDR3 DNA reads as TGTGCCAGCAGTTCTGGACAGGTATCCTACGAGCAGTACTTC. The chain has TRBV7-2 and TRBJ2-7; 7 nucleotides match TRBD1. Trimming cost V 6 bases and J 1 base; bases outside gene matches: 6. Germline lookup yields CDR1 SGHTA and CDR2 FQGNSA. This CDR3 comprises 14 residues.

The chain combines TRBV27 with TRBJ2-1, with 9 bases that match TRBD2. The germline V gene has CDR1 MNHEY and CDR2 SMNVEV (reference sequence). V gave up 5 bases and J gave up 2 bases; unmatched junction bases: 4. This CDR3 is built from 15 residues. This CDR3 reads CASSTGLAPYNEQFF. The DNA for the CDR3 is TGTGCCAGCAGTACAGGACTAGCGCCCTACAATGAGCAGTTCTTC.

About this clonotype itself: At one boundary the junction diverges from the germline segment, which might be a read error. The chain employs TRBV28 and TRBJ1-2, with D perhaps TRBD1 (5 bases). The CDR3 is 15 residues long. Per the germline V gene, CDR1 is MDHEN and CDR2 is SYDVKM. The CDR3 sequence: CASSLSGRDRYGYTF. CDR3 in DNA: TGTGCCAGCAGCTTATCAGGGAGAGATCGCTATGGCTACACCTTC.

The genes are TRBV7-2 and TRBJ2-7, with 11 bases lining up with TRBD2. Looked up from germline, CDR1 is SGHTA and CDR2 is FQGNSA. Trimming cost V 6 bases and J 6 bases; bases outside gene matches: 10. The CDR3 length is 15 residues. In nucleotides, the CDR3 is TGTGCCAGCAGTCTGAGACTAGCGGGACGCGGCGAGCAGTACTTC. This sequence encodes CASSLRLAGRGEQYF.

This clonotype has ten or more counts. The chain combines TRBV24-1 with TRBJ2-5, with D uncertain. V lost 4 bases, J lost 3 bases, and 5 bases lay in between. CDR1 and CDR2 from the germline V gene are KGHDR and SFDVKD. The CDR3 covers 12 residues. The CDR3 DNA is TGTGCCACCAGTGACCTAAAAGAGACCCAGTACTTC. It yields the protein CATSDLKETQYF.

V is TRBV5-1 and J is TRBJ1-2; D is possibly TRBD1 (5 bases). The CDR3 totals 14 residues. Germline V CDR1 and CDR2: SGHRS, YFSETQ. Trimming pared 3 bases from V and 6 bases from J, leaving 15 bases between. CDR3 amino acids: CASSSGGGIDGYTF. Here the CDR3 DNA reads TGCGCCAGCAGCTCCGGGGGAGGTATCGATGGCTACACCTTC.

The gene calls are TRBV5-1 and TRBJ1-3, with D hard to call. The germline V and J ends were trimmed by 4 bases and 3 bases, with 11 bases remaining between them. The CDR3 runs 14 residues. Germline lookup yields CDR1 SGHRS and CDR2 YFSETQ. CDR3 bases: TGCGCCAGCAGCCCAGACATTCTTGGAAACACCATATATTTT. It is translated as CASSPDILGNTIYF.

This clonotype was seen many times. The chain recombines TRBV11-2 with TRBJ2-6; D remains unclear. CDR1 is SGHAT, CDR2 FQNNGV, per germline. The CDR3 runs to 14 residues. The V and J ends lost 4 bases and 2 bases respectively, with 6 bases between them. DNA for the CDR3: TGTGCCAGCAGCTCCCTCCCTGGGGCCAACGTCCTGACTTTC. This translates into CASSSLPGANVLTF.

This clonotype occurred many times. A much more abundant neighbour one base away suggests this may be a read error. The chain employs TRBV28 and TRBJ2-7; D is ambiguous. The CDR3 consists of 11 residues. Germline V gene data show CDR1 as MDHEN and CDR2 as SYDVKM. V lost 6 bases and J lost 0, with 3 bases in between. In DNA, the CDR3 is TGTGCCAGCAGGGTCTCCTACGAGCAGTACTTC. This gives the protein CASRVSYEQYF.

This clonotype has at least ten counts. In nucleotides, the CDR3 is TGTGCCAGCAGCTTTATAGCCGGCGAGCAGTACTTC. It specifies CASSFIAGEQYF. The chain recombines TRBV6-1 with TRBJ2-7, with D unresolved. Germline values: CDR1 MNHNS, CDR2 SASEGT. Trimming took off 6 bases at V and 6 bases at J, with 12 bases between the two ends. The CDR3 length is 12 residues.